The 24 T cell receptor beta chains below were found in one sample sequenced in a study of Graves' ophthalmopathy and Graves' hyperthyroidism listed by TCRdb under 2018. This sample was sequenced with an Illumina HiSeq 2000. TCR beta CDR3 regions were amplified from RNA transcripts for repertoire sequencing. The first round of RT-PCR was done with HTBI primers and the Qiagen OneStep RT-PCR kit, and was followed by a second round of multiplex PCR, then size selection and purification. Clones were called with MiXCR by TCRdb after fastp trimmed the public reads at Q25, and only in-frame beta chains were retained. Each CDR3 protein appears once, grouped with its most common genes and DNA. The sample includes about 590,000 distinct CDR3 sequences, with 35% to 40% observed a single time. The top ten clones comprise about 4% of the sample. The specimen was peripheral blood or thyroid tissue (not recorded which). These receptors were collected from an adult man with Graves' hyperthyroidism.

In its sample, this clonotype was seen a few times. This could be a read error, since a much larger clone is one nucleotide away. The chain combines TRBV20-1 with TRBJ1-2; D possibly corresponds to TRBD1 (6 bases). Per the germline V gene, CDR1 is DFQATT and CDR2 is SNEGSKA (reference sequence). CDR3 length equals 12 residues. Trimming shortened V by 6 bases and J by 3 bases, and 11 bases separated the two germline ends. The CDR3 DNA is TGCAGTGCCATCAGGGGTGACTATGGCTACACCTTC. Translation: CSAIRGDYGYTF.

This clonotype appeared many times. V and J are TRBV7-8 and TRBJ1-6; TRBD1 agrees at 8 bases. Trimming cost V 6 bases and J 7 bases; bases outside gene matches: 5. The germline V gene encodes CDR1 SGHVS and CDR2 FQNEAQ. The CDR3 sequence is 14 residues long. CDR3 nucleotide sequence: TGTGCCAGCAGGCCGACAGGGGAAAATTCACCCCTCCACTTT. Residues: CASRPTGENSPLHF.

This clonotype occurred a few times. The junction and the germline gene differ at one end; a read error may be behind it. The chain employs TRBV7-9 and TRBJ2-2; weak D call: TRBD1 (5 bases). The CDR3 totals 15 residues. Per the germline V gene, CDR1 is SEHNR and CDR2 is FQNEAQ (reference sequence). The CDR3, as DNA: TGCGCCAGCAGCCCGCTGACAGCGAACACCGGGGAGCTGTTTTTT. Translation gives CASSPLTANTGELFF. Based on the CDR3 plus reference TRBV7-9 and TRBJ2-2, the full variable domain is DTGVSQNPRHKITKRGQNVTFRCDPISEHNRLYWYRQTLGQGPEFLTYFQNEAQLEKSRLLSDRFSAERPKGSFSTLEIQRTEQGDSAMYLCASSPLTANTGELFFGEGSRLTVL.

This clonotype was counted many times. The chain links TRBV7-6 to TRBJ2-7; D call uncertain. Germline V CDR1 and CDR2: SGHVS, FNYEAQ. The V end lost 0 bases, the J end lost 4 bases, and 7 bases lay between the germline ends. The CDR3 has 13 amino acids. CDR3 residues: CASSLAPLYEQYF. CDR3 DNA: TGTGCCAGCAGCTTAGCGCCCCTATACGAGCAGTACTTC.

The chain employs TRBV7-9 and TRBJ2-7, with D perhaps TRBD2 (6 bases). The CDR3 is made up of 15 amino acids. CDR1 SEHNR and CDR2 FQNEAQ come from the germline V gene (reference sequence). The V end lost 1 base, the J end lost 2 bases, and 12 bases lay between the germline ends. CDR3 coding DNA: TGTGCCAGCAGCTTAGAGCAGGGCGGGACCTACGAGCAGTACTTC. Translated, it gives CASSLEQGGTYEQYF. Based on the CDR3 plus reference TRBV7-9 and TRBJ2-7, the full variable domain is DTGVSQNPRHKITKRGQNVTFRCDPISEHNRLYWYRQTLGQGPEFLTYFQNEAQLEKSRLLSDRFSAERPKGSFSTLEIQRTEQGDSAMYLCASSLEQGGTYEQYFGPGTRLTVT.

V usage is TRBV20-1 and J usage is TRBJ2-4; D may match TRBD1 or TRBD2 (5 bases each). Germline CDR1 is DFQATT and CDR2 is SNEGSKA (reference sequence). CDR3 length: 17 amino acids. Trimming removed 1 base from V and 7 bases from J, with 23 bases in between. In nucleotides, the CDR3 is TGCAGTGCTAGAGGCCTTACTTCGGGACCTGGCGGGAACATTCAGTACTTC. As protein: CSARGLTSGPGGNIQYF.

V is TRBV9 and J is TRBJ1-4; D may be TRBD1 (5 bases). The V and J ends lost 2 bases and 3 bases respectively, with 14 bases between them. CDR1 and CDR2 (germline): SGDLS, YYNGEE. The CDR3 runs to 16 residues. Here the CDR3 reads CASSVGQGGSNEKLFF. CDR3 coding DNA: TGTGCCAGCAGCGTCGGGCAGGGCGGATCTAATGAAAAACTGTTTTTT.

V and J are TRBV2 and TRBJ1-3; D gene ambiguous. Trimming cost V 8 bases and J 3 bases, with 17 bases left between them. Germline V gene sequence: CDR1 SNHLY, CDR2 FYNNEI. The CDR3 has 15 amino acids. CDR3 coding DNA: TGTGCCAGCTCACCGACGAGGGCTATTGGAAACACCATATATTTT. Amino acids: CASSPTRAIGNTIYF.

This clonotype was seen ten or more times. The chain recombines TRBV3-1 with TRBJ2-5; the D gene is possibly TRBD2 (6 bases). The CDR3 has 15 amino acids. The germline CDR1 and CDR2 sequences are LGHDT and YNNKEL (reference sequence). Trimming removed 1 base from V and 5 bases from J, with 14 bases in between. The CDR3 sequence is CASSQVSGVGETQYF. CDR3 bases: TGTGCCAGCAGCCAAGTCTCGGGGGTCGGTGAGACCCAGTACTTC.

The CDR3 spells CSVDEGGGYNGYTF. Here the CDR3 DNA reads TGCAGCGTTGACGAGGGCGGGGGGTACAATGGCTACACCTTC. The genes are TRBV29-1 and TRBJ1-2, with TRBD1 as a possible D gene (5 bases). Trimming took 3 bases from V and 6 from J, leaving 17 bases between them. The CDR3 runs 14 residues. Germline V lookup: CDR1 SQVTM, CDR2 ANQGSEA.

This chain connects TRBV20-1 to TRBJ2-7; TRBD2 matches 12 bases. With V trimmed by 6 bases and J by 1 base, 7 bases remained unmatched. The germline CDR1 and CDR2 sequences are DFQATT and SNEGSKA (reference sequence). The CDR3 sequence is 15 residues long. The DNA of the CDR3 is TGCAGTGCCGGGAAGCTAGCGGGGGGGTCCTACGAGCAGTACTTC. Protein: CSAGKLAGGSYEQYF.

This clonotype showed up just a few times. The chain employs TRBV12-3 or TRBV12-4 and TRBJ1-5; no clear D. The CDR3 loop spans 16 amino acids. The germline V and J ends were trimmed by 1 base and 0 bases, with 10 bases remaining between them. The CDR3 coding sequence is TGTGCCAGCAGTTTAGAAGGCAGCTATAGCAATCAGCCCCAGCATTTT. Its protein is CASSLEGSYSNQPQHF.

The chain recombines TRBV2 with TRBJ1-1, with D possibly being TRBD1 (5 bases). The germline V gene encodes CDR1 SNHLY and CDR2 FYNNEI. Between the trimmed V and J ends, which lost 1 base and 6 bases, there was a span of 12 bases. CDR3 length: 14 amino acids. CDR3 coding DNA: TGTGCCAGCAGTGAAGGTGGGGCGAGGGCTGAAGCTTTCTTT. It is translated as CASSEGGARAEAFF.

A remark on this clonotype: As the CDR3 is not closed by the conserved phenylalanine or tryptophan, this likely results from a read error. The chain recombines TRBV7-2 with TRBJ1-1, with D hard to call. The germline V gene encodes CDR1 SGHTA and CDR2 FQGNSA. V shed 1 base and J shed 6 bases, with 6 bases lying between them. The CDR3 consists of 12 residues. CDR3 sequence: CASSLGTSEAFL. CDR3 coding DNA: TGTGCCAGCAGCTTAGGGACGTCTGAAGCTTTCCTT.

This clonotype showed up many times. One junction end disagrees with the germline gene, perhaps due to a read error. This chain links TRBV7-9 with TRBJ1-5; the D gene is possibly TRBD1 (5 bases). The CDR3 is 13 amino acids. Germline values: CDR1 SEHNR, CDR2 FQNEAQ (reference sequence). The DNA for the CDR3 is TGTGCCAGCAGCTTACAGGGAAATCCGCCCCAGCATTTT. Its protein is CASSLQGNPPQHF.

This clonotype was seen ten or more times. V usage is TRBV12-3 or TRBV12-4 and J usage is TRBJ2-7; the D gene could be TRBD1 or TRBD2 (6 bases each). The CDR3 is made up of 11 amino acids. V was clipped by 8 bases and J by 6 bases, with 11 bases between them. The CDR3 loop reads CASEEGGEQYF. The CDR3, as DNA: TGTGCCAGCGAGGAGGGGGGCGAGCAGTACTTC.

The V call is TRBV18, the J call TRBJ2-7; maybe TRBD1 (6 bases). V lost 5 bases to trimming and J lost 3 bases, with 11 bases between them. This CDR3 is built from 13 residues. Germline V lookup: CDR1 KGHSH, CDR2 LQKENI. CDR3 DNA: TGTGCCAGCTCATCGGACAGATTCTACGAGCAGTACTTC. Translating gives CASSSDRFYEQYF.

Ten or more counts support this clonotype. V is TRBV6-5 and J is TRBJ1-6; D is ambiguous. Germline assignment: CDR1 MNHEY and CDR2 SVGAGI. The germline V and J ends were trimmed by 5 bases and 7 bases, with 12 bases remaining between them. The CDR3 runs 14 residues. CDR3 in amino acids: CASSDRPANSPLHF. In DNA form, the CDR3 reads TGTGCCAGCAGTGACCGACCAGCAAATTCACCCCTCCACTTT.

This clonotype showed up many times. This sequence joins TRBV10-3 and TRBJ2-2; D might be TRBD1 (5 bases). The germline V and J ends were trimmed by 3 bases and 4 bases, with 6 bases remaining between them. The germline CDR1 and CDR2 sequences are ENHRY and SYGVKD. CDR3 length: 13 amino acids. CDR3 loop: CAISEGATGELFF. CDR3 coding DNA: TGTGCCATCAGTGAAGGGGCCACCGGGGAGCTGTTTTTT.

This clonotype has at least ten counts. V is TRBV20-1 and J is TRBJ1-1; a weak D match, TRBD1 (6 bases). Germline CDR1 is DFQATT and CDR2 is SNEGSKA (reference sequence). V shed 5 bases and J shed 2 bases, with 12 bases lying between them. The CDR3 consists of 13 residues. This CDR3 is CSASADSNTEAFF. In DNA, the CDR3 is TGCAGTGCTTCCGCGGACAGCAACACTGAAGCTTTCTTT.

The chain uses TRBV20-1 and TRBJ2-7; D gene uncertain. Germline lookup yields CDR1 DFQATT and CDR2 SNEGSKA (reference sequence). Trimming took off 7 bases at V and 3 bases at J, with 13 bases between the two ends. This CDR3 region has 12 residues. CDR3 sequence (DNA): TGCAGTGTCGGGCAGCTGTTCTACGAGCAGTACTTC. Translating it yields CSVGQLFYEQYF.

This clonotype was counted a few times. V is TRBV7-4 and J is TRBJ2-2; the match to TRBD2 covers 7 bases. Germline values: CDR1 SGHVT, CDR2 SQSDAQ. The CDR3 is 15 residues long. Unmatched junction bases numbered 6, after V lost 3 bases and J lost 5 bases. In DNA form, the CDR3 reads TGTGCCAGCAGCTTTGAGGGAGGGGATACCGGGGAGCTGTTTTTT. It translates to CASSFEGGDTGELFF.

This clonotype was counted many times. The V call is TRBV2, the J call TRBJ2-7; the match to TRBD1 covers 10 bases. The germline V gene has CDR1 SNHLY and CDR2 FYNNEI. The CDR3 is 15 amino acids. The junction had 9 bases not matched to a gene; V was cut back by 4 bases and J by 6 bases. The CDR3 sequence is CASSVPGTGVLEQYF. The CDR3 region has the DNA TGTGCCAGCAGTGTCCCCGGGACAGGGGTCCTCGAGCAGTACTTC.

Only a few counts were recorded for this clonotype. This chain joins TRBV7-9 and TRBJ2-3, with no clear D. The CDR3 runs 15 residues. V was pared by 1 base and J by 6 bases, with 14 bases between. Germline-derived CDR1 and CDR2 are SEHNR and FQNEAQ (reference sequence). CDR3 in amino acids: CASSLDSDHTDTQYF. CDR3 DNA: TGTGCCAGCAGCTTAGACTCCGATCACACTGATACGCAGTATTTT.